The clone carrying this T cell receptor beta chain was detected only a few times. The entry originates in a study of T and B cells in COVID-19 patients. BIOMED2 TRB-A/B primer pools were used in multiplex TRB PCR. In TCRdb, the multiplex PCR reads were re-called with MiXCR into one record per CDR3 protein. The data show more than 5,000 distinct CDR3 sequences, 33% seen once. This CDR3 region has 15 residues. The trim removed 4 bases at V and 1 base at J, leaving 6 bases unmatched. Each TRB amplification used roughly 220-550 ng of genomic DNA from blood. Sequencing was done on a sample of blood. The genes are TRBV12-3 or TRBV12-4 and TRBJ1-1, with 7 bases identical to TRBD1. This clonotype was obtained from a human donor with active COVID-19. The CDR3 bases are TGTGCCAGCAGTTCCCAGGGGGGCCAGAACACTGAAGCTTTCTTT. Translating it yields CASSSQGGQNTEAFF.